What follows are 14 T cell receptor beta chains derived from one specimen sequenced in a study of Ad26.COV2.S vaccination and SARS-CoV-2 variants. Sequencing used immunoSEQ multiplex PCR; TCRdb keeps in-frame clones, though not all of them. Of 350,000 to 500,000 clones listed, 90% were seen once; the top ten hold more than 3.5%. Noted treatment: approximately 18 received Ad26.COV2.S at low or high dose, single or two shots; about 5 received placebo; per-sample allocation not given. Sampling was done on day 63 after the first vaccine or placebo injection. The input for sequencing was peripheral blood, taken in a trial of Ad26.COV2.S vaccine versus placebo. The receptors stem from a person aged 18-65 years who received the Ad26.COV2.S COVID-19 vaccine or a placebo.

The chain couples TRBV2 to TRBJ2-3; no firm D call. The germline V gene encodes CDR1 SNHLY and CDR2 FYNNEI. V was clipped by 1 base and J by 2 bases, with 7 bases between them. The CDR3 contains 14 residues. This CDR3 is CASSEGRHTDTQYF. The CDR3 DNA follows: TGTGCCAGCAGTGAAGGACGGCACACAGATACGCAGTATTTT.

V is TRBV28 and J is TRBJ2-3; TRBD1 matches 8 bases. The germline V gene has CDR1 MDHEN and CDR2 SYDVKM. CDR3 length equals 15 residues. V lost 2 bases and J lost 0; bases outside the gene matches: 1. The CDR3 is CASSLAGGSTDTQYF. As DNA, the CDR3 is TGTGCCAGCAGTTTAGCAGGGGGCAGCACAGATACGCAGTATTTT.

The rearrangement links TRBV20-1 to TRBJ2-3; D is unresolved. V was clipped by 6 bases and J by 5 bases, with 9 bases between them. Germline V gene data show CDR1 as DFQATT and CDR2 as SNEGSKA (reference sequence). The CDR3 has 11 residues. CDR3 region: CSAPIGDTQYF. CDR3 in DNA: TGCAGTGCGCCGATTGGAGATACGCAGTATTTT.

V usage is TRBV5-1 and J usage is TRBJ1-1; 8 bases agree with TRBD1. V gave up 6 bases and J gave up 6 bases; unmatched junction bases: 10. The CDR3 is made up of 14 amino acids. The germline V gene has CDR1 SGHRS and CDR2 YFSETQ. DNA for the CDR3: TGCGCCAGCAAGAAGGGGCAGGGGGCTCCTGAAGCTTTCTTT. It is translated as CASKKGQGAPEAFF.

The genes are TRBV27 and TRBJ2-3; D tentatively fits TRBD1 or TRBD2 (5 bases each). This CDR3 is built from 15 residues. CDR1 and CDR2 from the germline V gene are MNHEY and SMNVEV (reference sequence). Trimming stripped 4 bases from V and 7 bases from J, with 18 bases between. CDR3 DNA: TGTGCCAGCAGTTCCCTAATGGGGGACCCTAATACGCAGTATTTT. It translates to CASSSLMGDPNTQYF.

The chain links TRBV3-1 (or the pseudogene TRBV3-2) to TRBJ2-3, with D possibly TRBD2 on 6 matching bases. Germline-derived CDR1 and CDR2 are LGHDT and YNNKEL (reference sequence). With 2 bases removed from V and 9 bases from J, the gap between germline ends came to 12 bases. The CDR3 runs 13 residues. Here the CDR3 reads CASSQKSLATQYF. CDR3 nucleotides: TGTGCCAGCAGCCAAAAGTCCCTAGCGACGCAGTATTTT.

The chain joins TRBV4-3 to TRBJ2-4, with D possibly being TRBD1 or TRBD2 (6 bases each). The germline V gene has CDR1 LGHNA and CDR2 YSLEER. The CDR3 is 16 amino acids. The V end lost 1 base, the J end lost 2 bases, and 12 bases lay between the germline ends. CDR3 loop: CASSQGGGGSKNIQYF. CDR3 in DNA: TGCGCCAGCAGCCAAGGAGGGGGAGGATCCAAAAACATTCAGTACTTC.

The chain recombines TRBV3-1 (or the pseudogene TRBV3-2) with TRBJ1-1; no firm D call. Germline lookup yields CDR1 LGHDT and CDR2 YNNKEL (reference sequence). The germline V and J ends were trimmed by 0 bases and 1 base, with 18 bases remaining between them. The CDR3 sequence is 18 residues long. This CDR3 reads CASSQDSEYRTANTEAFF. DNA of the CDR3: TGTGCCAGCAGCCAAGATTCGGAGTATAGGACTGCGAACACTGAAGCTTTCTTT.

The chain couples TRBV9 to TRBJ2-1, with TRBD2 matching 7 bases. V was pared by 8 bases and J by 9 bases, with 17 bases of the junction left unmatched. CDR1 is SGDLS and CDR2 is YYNGEE in the germline V gene. The length of the CDR3 is 15 residues. As DNA, the CDR3 is TGTGCCAGTACCAACGCGGGAGAGGGGTGGAGTGAGCAGTTCTTC. Encoded protein: CASTNAGEGWSEQFF.

CDR3 region: CASSSYRDRGSYEQYF. CDR3 in DNA: TGTGCCAGCAGTTCCTACCGGGACAGGGGATCCTACGAGCAGTACTTC. The chain combines TRBV2 with TRBJ2-7, with 10 bases that match TRBD1. There are 16 residues in the CDR3. Germline-derived CDR1 and CDR2 are SNHLY and FYNNEI. After removal of 5 bases from V and 1 base from J, the junction contained 8 bases not matched to a gene.

The chain carries TRBV2 and TRBJ2-3, with D tentatively TRBD2 (7 bases). CDR1 and CDR2 from the germline V gene are SNHLY and FYNNEI. V gave up 7 bases and J gave up 3 bases, with 14 bases separating them. This CDR3 has 14 amino acids. This CDR3 is CASTGEGFTDTQYF. The CDR3 region has the DNA TGTGCCAGCACAGGGGAGGGATTTACAGATACGCAGTATTTT.

The chain combines TRBV6-5 with TRBJ1-2, with D maybe TRBD1 (6 bases). The CDR3 contains 15 residues. V lost 7 bases to trimming and J lost 5 bases, with 20 bases between them. Germline CDR1 is MNHEY and CDR2 is SVGAGI. In DNA form, the CDR3 reads TGTGCCAGCACCGAAGGGGGGTGGGGCCTTTATGGCTACACCTTC. This gives the protein CASTEGGWGLYGYTF.

This chain links TRBV6-6 with TRBJ2-2; either TRBD1 or TRBD2 may fit D (5 bases each). This CDR3 contains 13 residues. CDR1 and CDR2 (germline): MNHNY, SVGAGI (reference sequence). V was trimmed by 5 bases and J by 6 bases, leaving 10 bases between them. The CDR3, as DNA: TGTGCCAGCAGTCGGGACCGGGCCGGGGAGCTGTTTTTT. This sequence encodes CASSRDRAGELFF.

The CDR3 region is CSVAPSGAAEKLFF. The CDR3 bases are TGCAGCGTTGCCCCGAGTGGCGCGGCCGAAAAACTGTTTTTT. The chain employs TRBV29-1 and TRBJ1-4; D is unresolved. V lost 4 bases, J lost 8 bases, and 17 bases lay in between. The CDR3 length is 14 residues. Germline values: CDR1 SQVTM, CDR2 ANQGSEA.